These 23 T cell receptor beta chains came from one sample sequenced in a study of T cell responses to AZD1222 COVID-19 vaccine. The assay was immunoSEQ multiplex PCR, and TCRdb's table has in-frame clones only and misses some. The repertoire holds fewer than 200,000 clones, with over 85% as singletons. This specimen was peripheral blood, taken on day 0 of AZD1222 vaccination. The source is an adult in good health.

The chain joins TRBV11-2 to TRBJ1-1, with D maybe TRBD1 (5 bases). CDR1 SGHAT and CDR2 FQNNGV come from the germline V gene. The CDR3 runs to 14 residues. The V gene lost 6 bases and the J gene lost 3 bases, with 14 bases spanning the gap. The CDR3 coding sequence is TGTGCCAGCAGGTTACAGGCCGGATACACTGAAGCTTTCTTT. Residues: CASRLQAGYTEAFF.

CDR3 coding DNA: TGTGCCAGCAGTCACACCGGGACAGCGAACACTGAAGCTTTCTTT. This translates into CASSHTGTANTEAFF. This rearrangement joins TRBV3-1 (or the pseudogene TRBV3-2) to TRBJ1-1; 7 bases line up with TRBD1. V was pared by 6 bases and J by 1 base, with 8 bases of the junction left unmatched. This CDR3 contains 15 residues. The V gene's germline CDR1 is LGHDT and CDR2 YNNKEL (reference sequence).

The CDR3 loop is CASSLGGTSLSYEQYF. In DNA, the CDR3 is TGTGCCAGCAGCTTAGGAGGGACTTCTCTTTCCTACGAGCAGTACTTC. The J gene is TRBJ2-7, the V gene TRBV7-2; D possibly corresponds to TRBD2 (6 bases). This CDR3 contains 16 residues. Germline V gene lookup returns CDR1 SGHTA and CDR2 FQGNSA. Trimming pared 1 base from V and 1 base from J, leaving 14 bases between.

This rearrangement joins TRBV27 to TRBJ2-3, with D perhaps assigned TRBD1 or TRBD2 (5 bases each). Germline V CDR1 and CDR2: MNHEY, SMNVEV (reference sequence). The CDR3 has 13 residues. The ends were cut back, 5 bases at V and 0 bases at J, with 6 bases in the middle. CDR3 nucleotides: TGTGCCAGCAGTGGGGACAGCACAGATACGCAGTATTTT. Its translation is CASSGDSTDTQYF.

V usage is TRBV6-2 or TRBV6-3 and J usage is TRBJ2-3; TRBD2 matches at 9 bases. CDR1 and CDR2 (germline): MNHEY, SVGEGT. This CDR3 has 15 residues. After removal of 5 bases from V and 8 bases from J, the junction contained 11 bases not matched to a gene. The CDR3 region has the DNA TGTGCCAGCAGTGCTAGCGGGGACCAGAGGGGTACGCAGTATTTT. Translating gives CASSASGDQRGTQYF.

The CDR3 DNA reads TGTGCCAGCAGCCCGACCGGGACTCACAATGAGCAGTTCTTC. Its translation: CASSPTGTHNEQFF. The V and J genes are TRBV7-9 and TRBJ2-1; TRBD2 is a possible D gene (6 bases). Germline V gene lookup returns CDR1 SEHNR and CDR2 FQNEAQ (reference sequence). Trimming stripped 5 bases from V and 5 bases from J, with 13 bases between. The CDR3 is made up of 14 amino acids.

The genes are TRBV11-2 and TRBJ2-5, with 11 bases aligning to TRBD1. The trim removed 4 bases at V and 5 bases at J, leaving 9 bases unmatched. The CDR3 contains 16 residues. CDR1 is SGHAT and CDR2 is FQNNGV in the germline V gene. CDR3 in DNA: TGTGCCAGCAGCTCCCCCGGGACAGGGGGTTTGGAGACCCAGTACTTC. Translating it yields CASSSPGTGGLETQYF.

V and J are TRBV29-1 and TRBJ2-7, with D possibly matching TRBD1 (7 bases). V dropped 4 bases and J dropped 7 bases, with 14 bases sitting between them. The germline V gene has CDR1 SQVTM and CDR2 ANQGSEA. The CDR3 spans 12 residues. The CDR3 protein is CSVGAQGGEQYF. The DNA for the CDR3 is TGCAGCGTTGGTGCTCAGGGGGGAGAGCAGTACTTC.

J is TRBJ1-6 and V is TRBV4-1; 8 nucleotides line up with TRBD1. The CDR3 length is 18 residues. The V and J ends lost 2 bases and 0 bases, in that order; junction bases with no gene match: 6. In germline, CDR1 is MGHRA, CDR2 YSYEKL. As DNA, the CDR3 is TGCGCCAGCAGCCAACCTACAGGGGGTTACTCCTATAATTCACCCCTCCACTTT. The encoded protein is CASSQPTGGYSYNSPLHF.

This clone was seen just once. The chain is built from TRBV19 and TRBJ1-2; D is unresolved. CDR1 LNHDA and CDR2 SQIVND come from the germline V gene (reference sequence). The CDR3 covers 14 residues. Deletions cut 0 bases from V and 5 bases from J, with 10 bases between. This CDR3 is CASSIELVGYGYTF. CDR3 in DNA: TGTGCCAGTAGTATAGAACTCGTCGGGTATGGCTACACCTTC.

The CDR3 sequence is CASSLVGLARTGELFF. Here the CDR3 DNA reads TGTGCCAGCAGCTTAGTGGGACTAGCGAGGACCGGGGAGCTGTTTTTT. This sequence joins TRBV7-9 and TRBJ2-2; 10 bases map to TRBD2. The CDR3 spans 16 residues. Per germline, CDR1 SEHNR and CDR2 FQNEAQ (reference sequence). With V trimmed by 1 base and J by 5 bases, 4 bases remained unmatched.

The chain combines TRBV11-3 with TRBJ1-1; unclear D gene. V was clipped by 1 base and J by 2 bases, with 5 bases between them. The length of the CDR3 is 13 residues. Per the germline V gene, CDR1 is SGHNT and CDR2 is YENEEA. This chain's CDR3 is CASSLGHNTEAFF. The CDR3 nucleotides read TGTGCCAGCAGCTTAGGACACAACACTGAAGCTTTCTTT. Filled out from reference TRBV11-3 and TRBJ1-1, the complete variable domain reads EAGVVQSPRYKIIEKKQPVAFWCNPISGHNTLYWYLQNLGQGPELLIRYENEEAVDDSQLPKDRFSAERLKGVDSTLKIQPAELGDSAVYLCASSLGHNTEAFFGQGTRLTVV.

The rearrangement uses TRBV9 and TRBJ1-2, with D hard to call. V lost 4 bases and J lost 3, with 13 bases in between. In germline, CDR1 is SGDLS, CDR2 YYNGEE. The CDR3 contains 14 residues. The CDR3 here is CASSIAVFDYGYTF. DNA of the CDR3: TGTGCCAGCAGCATTGCCGTATTTGACTATGGCTACACCTTC.

V and J are TRBV28 and TRBJ1-6; 9 positions match TRBD1. This CDR3 is 14 amino acids long. Unmatched junction bases numbered 7, after V lost 6 bases and J lost 10 bases. Germline V gene data show CDR1 as MDHEN and CDR2 as SYDVKM. This CDR3 is CASRRTGATSPLHF. CDR3 DNA sequence: TGTGCCAGCAGGAGGACAGGGGCCACCTCACCCCTCCACTTT.

V is TRBV7-8 and J is TRBJ2-7; D might be TRBD1 or TRBD2, each matching 6 bases. Germline CDR1 SGHVS, CDR2 FQNEAQ. The length of the CDR3 is 15 residues. Trimming took 5 bases from V and 5 from J, leaving 19 bases between them. This CDR3 reads CASSPARGGMDEQYF. Written as DNA, the CDR3 is TGTGCCAGCAGCCCAGCCCGAGGGGGGATGGACGAGCAGTACTTC.

J is TRBJ2-1 and V is TRBV2; D ambiguous. V was shortened by 7 bases and J by 4 bases, with 8 bases between the two germline ends. This CDR3 comprises 12 residues. Germline V gene data show CDR1 as SNHLY and CDR2 as FYNNEI. CDR3 bases: TGTGCCAGCACCGGCAGGTACAATGAGCAGTTCTTC. This encodes CASTGRYNEQFF.

The chain uses TRBV6-1 and TRBJ1-5, with no clear D. Looked up from germline, CDR1 is MNHNS and CDR2 is SASEGT. V shed 3 bases and J shed 4 bases, with 4 bases lying between them. The CDR3 extends over 12 amino acids. The CDR3 here is CASSDGNQPQHF. Written as DNA, the CDR3 is TGTGCCAGCAGTGATGGGAATCAGCCCCAGCATTTT.

The chain combines TRBV12-3 or TRBV12-4 with TRBJ1-1; D is perhaps TRBD1 (5 bases). V dropped 8 bases and J dropped 6 bases, with 16 bases sitting between them. This CDR3 comprises 13 residues. The CDR3 spells CASGPSGTSEAFF. As DNA, the CDR3 is TGTGCCAGCGGCCCCTCAGGGACCTCTGAAGCTTTCTTT.

This chain joins TRBV2 and TRBJ2-3, with TRBD2 identical over 8 bases. V gave up 10 bases and J gave up 6 bases; unmatched junction bases: 24. The CDR3 sequence is 18 residues long. CDR1 is SNHLY, CDR2 FYNNEI, per germline. The chain's CDR3 is CATRRTAITGLERDTQYF. The DNA for the CDR3 is TGTGCCACCCGCCGGACAGCGATAACGGGACTAGAAAGGGATACGCAGTATTTT.

V and J are TRBV21-1 and TRBJ2-7; TRBD2 is taken as the D call from the table, unchecked against the DNA. TRBV21-1 is a documented pseudogene. The CDR3 extends over 16 amino acids. CDR3 nucleotides: TGTGCCAGCAGCAAAGCGCCGGGAGTGCAAGCCTACGAGCAGTACTTC. Protein sequence: CASSKAPGVQAYEQYF.

In nucleotides, the CDR3 is TGTGCCAGCACCCCGGGATCCCAATTTGAAGAGACCCAGTACTTC. It yields the protein CASTPGSQFEETQYF. This sequence joins TRBV7-8 and TRBJ2-5, with TRBD2 as a possible D gene (5 bases). This CDR3 contains 15 residues. Trimming pared 7 bases from V and 3 bases from J, leaving 18 bases between. Looked up from germline, CDR1 is SGHVS and CDR2 is FQNEAQ.

The chain is built from TRBV30 and TRBJ2-7, with D unresolved. This CDR3 has 18 amino acids. From germline, CDR1 is GTSNPN and CDR2 SVGIG (reference sequence). With 1 base removed from V and 0 bases from J, the gap between germline ends came to 22 bases. The CDR3 sequence: CAWSEQSPGPVSSYEQYF. For the CDR3, the DNA is TGTGCCTGGAGTGAGCAGAGCCCCGGGCCTGTAAGCTCCTACGAGCAGTACTTC.

This chain uses TRBV5-4 with TRBJ2-7; 7 bases align to TRBD2. V was clipped by 3 bases and J by 2 bases; unmatched bases: 8. CDR1 and CDR2 (germline): SGHNT, YYREEE (reference sequence). This CDR3 has 15 residues. The CDR3 reads CASSSDGGLAYEQYF. DNA for the CDR3: TGTGCCAGCAGCTCCGACGGCGGACTAGCCTACGAGCAGTACTTC. Combining the CDR3 with reference TRBV5-4 and TRBJ2-7 gives the whole variable domain ETGVTQSPTHLIKTRGQQVTLRCSSQSGHNTVSWYQQALGQGPQFIFQYYREEENGRGNFPPRFSGLQFPNYSSELNVNALELDDSALYLCASSSDGGLAYEQYFGPGTRLTVT.